A single sample gave rise to the 9 T cell receptor beta chains below, sequenced in a study of T-cell memory formation after mild COVID-19. One entry per CDR3 protein results from TCRdb running MiXCR on the 5' RACE reads. The sample lists about 420,000 distinct CDR3 sequences; roughly a quarter were seen once. The specimen was PBMCs or a T cell subset sorted from them (not recorded which). These receptor sequences come from an adult woman who had mild COVID-19 (a few samples of this study predate the infection). Cell type and time point are not known.

The chain is built from TRBV6-5 and TRBJ2-7; D unclear. The CDR3 loop spans 11 amino acids. Trimming shortened V by 2 bases and J by 5 bases, and 4 bases separated the two germline ends. Germline V gene data show CDR1 as MNHEY and CDR2 as SVGAGI. The CDR3, as DNA: TGTGCCAGCAGTTACGCACACGAGCAGTACTTC. Translating it yields CASSYAHEQYF.

The table lists this clonotype with many counts. The chain has TRBV29-1 and TRBJ2-5, with D perhaps TRBD1 or TRBD2 (7 bases each). Per the germline V gene, CDR1 is SQVTM and CDR2 is ANQGSEA. The CDR3 loop spans 14 amino acids. The V gene lost 4 bases and the J gene lost 4 bases, with 16 bases spanning the gap. The CDR3: CSVVGSGGGETQYF. DNA of the CDR3: TGCAGCGTTGTAGGATCAGGGGGGGGAGAGACCCAGTACTTC.

This sequence joins TRBV25-1 and TRBJ2-3; 7 bases fit TRBD2. The length of the CDR3 is 13 residues. The V gene's germline CDR1 is MGHDK and CDR2 SYGVNS. The V segment lost 4 bases and the J segment 9 bases; nucleotides outside the gene matches: 7. The CDR3 loop is CASSGASGMTQYF. CDR3 sequence (DNA): TGTGCCAGCAGTGGGGCCAGCGGGATGACGCAGTATTTT. The full variable domain, its missing parts supplied by reference TRBV25-1 and TRBJ2-3, is EADIYQTPRYLVIGTGKKITLECSQTMGHDKMYWYQQDPGMELHLIHYSYGVNSTEKGDLSSESTVSRIRTEHFPLTLESARPSHTSQYLCASSGASGMTQYFGPGTRLTVL.

The genes are TRBV6-5 and TRBJ2-7, with D possibly being TRBD2 (5 bases). V lost 2 bases to trimming and J lost 6 bases, with 11 bases between them. The germline gives CDR1 MNHEY, CDR2 SVGAGI. The CDR3 consists of 13 residues. CDR3 protein: CASSYEPGSEQYF. CDR3 coding DNA: TGTGCCAGCAGTTACGAACCGGGGTCCGAGCAGTACTTC.

This clonotype showed up just a few times. CDR3 amino acids: CASSFRRGYNSPLHF. The DNA of the CDR3 is TGTGCCAGCAGCTTCCGACGGGGCTATAATTCACCCCTCCACTTT. The chain employs TRBV7-2 and TRBJ1-6; D not resolved. V lost 3 bases to trimming and J lost 3 bases, with 9 bases between them. This CDR3 spans 15 amino acids. The germline gives CDR1 SGHTA, CDR2 FQGNSA. Supplemented by reference TRBV7-2 and TRBJ1-6, the full variable domain reads GAGVSQSPSNKVTEKGKDVELRCDPISGHTALYWYRQSLGQGLEFLIYFQGNSAPDKSGLPSDRFSAERTGGSVSTLTIQRTQQEDSAVYLCASSFRRGYNSPLHFGNGTRLTVT.

This clonotype appeared a few times. The chain links TRBV19 to TRBJ1-2; D ambiguous. The V end was cut by 5 bases, the J end by 0 bases, with 7 bases between. Germline loops: CDR1 LNHDA, CDR2 SQIVND (reference sequence). The CDR3 is 13 amino acids. CDR3 region: CASSLRANYGYTF. In nucleotides, the CDR3 is TGTGCCAGTAGTTTACGGGCTAACTATGGCTACACCTTC.

This clonotype was seen a handful of times. CDR3 protein: CASSFLGLNTEAFF. The DNA of the CDR3 is TGTGCCAGCAGTTTCTTGGGGCTGAACACTGAAGCTTTCTTT. This chain uses TRBV12-3 or TRBV12-4 with TRBJ1-1, with a tentative D call TRBD1 (5 bases). This CDR3 has 14 residues. V lost 3 bases and J 0 bases, leaving 8 bases between the germline ends.

This clonotype was detected only a few times. The chain has TRBV4-3 and TRBJ1-2; 9 bases are shared with TRBD1. The V gene's germline CDR1 is LGHNA and CDR2 YSLEER. This CDR3 region has 15 residues. The V and J ends lost 4 bases and 4 bases, in that order; junction bases with no gene match: 7. CDR3 region: CASSPAGQGAYGYTF. The DNA for the CDR3 is TGCGCCAGCAGCCCCGCGGGACAGGGCGCCTATGGCTACACCTTC.

This chain connects TRBV7-8 to TRBJ2-7, with D unclear. V lost 5 bases and J lost 3, with 11 bases in between. The CDR3 runs to 13 residues. Per germline, CDR1 SGHVS and CDR2 FQNEAQ. This chain's CDR3 is CASSRQLFYEQYF. For the CDR3, the DNA is TGTGCCAGCAGCCGACAATTGTTCTACGAGCAGTACTTC. Based on the CDR3 plus reference TRBV7-8 and TRBJ2-7, the full variable domain is GAGVSQSPRYKVAKRGQDVALRCDPISGHVSLFWYQQALGQGPEFLTYFQNEAQLDKSGLPSDRFFAERPEGSVSTLKIQRTQQEDSAVYLCASSRQLFYEQYFGPGTRLTVT.